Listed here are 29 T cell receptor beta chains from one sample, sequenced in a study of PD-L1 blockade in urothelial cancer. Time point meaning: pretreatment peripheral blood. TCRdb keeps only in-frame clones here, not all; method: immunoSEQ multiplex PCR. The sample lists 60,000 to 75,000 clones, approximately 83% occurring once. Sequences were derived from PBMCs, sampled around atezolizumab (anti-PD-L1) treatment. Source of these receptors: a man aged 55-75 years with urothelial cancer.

The CDR3 nucleotides read TGCAGCGTTGGGCCTCGCGGCCCACGGGGCTATGGCTACACCTTC. Amino acids: CSVGPRGPRGYGYTF. The rearrangement links TRBV29-1 to TRBJ1-2; D is unclear. The V gene lost 4 bases and the J gene lost 4 bases, with 19 bases spanning the gap. CDR1 and CDR2 (germline): SQVTM, ANQGSEA. CDR3 length: 15 amino acids. The full variable domain, with the rest looked up from reference TRBV29-1 and TRBJ1-2, is SAVISQKPSRDICQRGTSLTIQCQVDSQVTMMFWYRQQPGQSLTLIATANQGSEATYESGFVIDKFPISRPNLTFSTLTVSNMSPEDSSIYLCSVGPRGPRGYGYTFGSGTRLTVV.

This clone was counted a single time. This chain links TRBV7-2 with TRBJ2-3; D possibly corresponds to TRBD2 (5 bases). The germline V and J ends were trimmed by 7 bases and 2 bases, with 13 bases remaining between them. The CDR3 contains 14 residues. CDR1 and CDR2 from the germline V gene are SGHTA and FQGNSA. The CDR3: CASTRLLTTDTQYF. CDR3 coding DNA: TGTGCCAGCACCAGACTACTTACCACAGATACGCAGTATTTT.

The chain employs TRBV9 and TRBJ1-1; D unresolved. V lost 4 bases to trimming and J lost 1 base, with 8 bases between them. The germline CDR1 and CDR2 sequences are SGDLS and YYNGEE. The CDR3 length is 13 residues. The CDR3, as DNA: TGTGCCAGCAGCCAAAACACGAACACTGAAGCTTTCTTT. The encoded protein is CASSQNTNTEAFF.

CDR3 nucleotides: TGTGCCAGCAGCTGGGGGGATAGGGCCTACGAGCAGTACTTC. It encodes CASSWGDRAYEQYF. The V gene is TRBV7-8, the J gene TRBJ2-7; maybe TRBD2 (6 bases). The CDR3 has 14 residues. Trimming took off 4 bases at V and 2 bases at J, with 12 bases between the two ends. Germline V lookup: CDR1 SGHVS, CDR2 FQNEAQ. Full variable domain (outside the CDR3, taken from reference TRBV7-8 and TRBJ2-7): GAGVSQSPRYKVAKRGQDVALRCDPISGHVSLFWYQQALGQGPEFLTYFQNEAQLDKSGLPSDRFFAERPEGSVSTLKIQRTQQEDSAVYLCASSWGDRAYEQYFGPGTRLTVT.

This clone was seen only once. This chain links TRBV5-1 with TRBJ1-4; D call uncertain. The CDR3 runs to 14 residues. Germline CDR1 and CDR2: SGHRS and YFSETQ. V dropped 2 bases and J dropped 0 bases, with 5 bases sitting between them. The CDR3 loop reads CASSFTATNEKLFF. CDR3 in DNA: TGCGCCAGCAGCTTCACTGCAACTAATGAAAAACTGTTTTTT.

The CDR3 DNA reads as TGTGCCAGCAGCTTCGGCAGGGTGTCCTACGAGCAGTACTTC. Its protein is CASSFGRVSYEQYF. The chain links TRBV13 to TRBJ2-7, with a possible D match to TRBD1 (5 bases). Trimming left V 3 bases short and J 1 base short, with 10 bases between. CDR1 is PRHDT and CDR2 is FYEKMQ in the germline V gene (reference sequence). The CDR3 covers 14 residues.

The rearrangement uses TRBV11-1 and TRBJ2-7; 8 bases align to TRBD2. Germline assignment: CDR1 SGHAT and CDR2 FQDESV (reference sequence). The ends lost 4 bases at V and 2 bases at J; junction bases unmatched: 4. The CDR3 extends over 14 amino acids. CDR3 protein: CASSSSGGPYEQYF. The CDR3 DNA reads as TGTGCCAGCAGCTCAAGCGGGGGTCCCTACGAGCAGTACTTC.

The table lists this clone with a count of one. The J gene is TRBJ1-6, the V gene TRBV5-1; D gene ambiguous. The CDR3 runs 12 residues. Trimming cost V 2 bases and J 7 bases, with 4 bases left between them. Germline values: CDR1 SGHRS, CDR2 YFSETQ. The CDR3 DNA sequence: TGCGCCAGCAGCTTTCTCAATTCACCCCTCCACTTT. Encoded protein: CASSFLNSPLHF.

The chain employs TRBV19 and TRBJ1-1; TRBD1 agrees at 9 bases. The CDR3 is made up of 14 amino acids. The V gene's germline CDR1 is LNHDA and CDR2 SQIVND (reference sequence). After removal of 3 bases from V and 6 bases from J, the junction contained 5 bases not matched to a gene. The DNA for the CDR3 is TGTGCCAGTAGTATGGGACAGGGTGCCTCTGAAGCTTTCTTT. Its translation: CASSMGQGASEAFF.

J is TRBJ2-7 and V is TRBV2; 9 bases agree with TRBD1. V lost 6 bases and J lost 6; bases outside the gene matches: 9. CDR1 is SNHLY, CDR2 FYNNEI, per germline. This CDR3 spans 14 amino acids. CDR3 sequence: CASRQGAYGFEQYF. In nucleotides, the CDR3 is TGTGCCAGCAGACAGGGGGCTTACGGATTCGAGCAGTACTTC.

In nucleotides, the CDR3 is TGTGCCAGCAGCTTAGATGAGAGGTACACCTTC. It specifies CASSLDERYTF. The gene calls are TRBV7-8 and TRBJ1-2; D call uncertain. Trimming pared 1 base from V and 11 bases from J, leaving 8 bases between. The CDR3 totals 11 residues. Germline assignment: CDR1 SGHVS and CDR2 FQNEAQ.

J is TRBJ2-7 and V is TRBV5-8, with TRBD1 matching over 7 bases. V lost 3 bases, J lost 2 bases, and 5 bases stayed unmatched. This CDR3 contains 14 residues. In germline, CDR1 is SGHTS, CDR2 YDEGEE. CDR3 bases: TGTGCCAGCAGCTCCGACAGGGACCCCTACGAGCAGTACTTC. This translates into CASSSDRDPYEQYF.

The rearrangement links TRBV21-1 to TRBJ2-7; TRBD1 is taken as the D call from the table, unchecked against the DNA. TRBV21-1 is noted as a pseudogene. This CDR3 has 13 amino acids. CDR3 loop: CASSTQGSYEQYF. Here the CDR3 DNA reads TGTGCCAGCAGCACACAGGGCTCCTACGAGCAGTACTTC.

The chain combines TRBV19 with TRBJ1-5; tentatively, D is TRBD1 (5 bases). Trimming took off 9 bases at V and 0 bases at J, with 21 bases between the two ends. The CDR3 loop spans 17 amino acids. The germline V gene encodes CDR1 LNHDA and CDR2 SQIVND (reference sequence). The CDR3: CASLQNTGRGSNQPQHF. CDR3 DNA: TGTGCCAGCTTACAGAATACAGGTAGGGGTAGCAATCAGCCCCAGCATTTT.

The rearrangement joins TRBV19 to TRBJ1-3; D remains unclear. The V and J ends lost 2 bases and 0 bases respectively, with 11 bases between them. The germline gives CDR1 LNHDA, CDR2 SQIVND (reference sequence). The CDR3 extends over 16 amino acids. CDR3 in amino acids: CASSIYDTSSGNTIYF. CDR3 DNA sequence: TGTGCCAGTAGTATATATGACACCAGCTCTGGAAACACCATATATTTT. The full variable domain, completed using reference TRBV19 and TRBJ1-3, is DGGITQSPKYLFRKEGQNVTLSCEQNLNHDAMYWYRQDPGQGLRLIYYSQIVNDFQKGDIAEGYSVSREKKESFPLTVTSAQKNPTAFYLCASSIYDTSSGNTIYFGEGSWLTVV.

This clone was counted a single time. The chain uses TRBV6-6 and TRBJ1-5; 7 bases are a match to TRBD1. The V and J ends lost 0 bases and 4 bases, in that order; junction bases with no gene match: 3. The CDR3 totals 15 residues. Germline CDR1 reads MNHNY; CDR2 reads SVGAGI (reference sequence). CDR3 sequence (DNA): TGTGCCAGCAGTTACTCGGGACAGAAAAATCAGCCCCAGCATTTT. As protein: CASSYSGQKNQPQHF.

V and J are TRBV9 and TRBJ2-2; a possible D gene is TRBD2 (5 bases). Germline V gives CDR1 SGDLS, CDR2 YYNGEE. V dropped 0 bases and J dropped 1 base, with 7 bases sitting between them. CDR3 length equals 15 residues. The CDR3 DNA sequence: TGTGCCAGCAGCGTAGTCGGGGAGAACACCGGGGAGCTGTTTTTT. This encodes CASSVVGENTGELFF.

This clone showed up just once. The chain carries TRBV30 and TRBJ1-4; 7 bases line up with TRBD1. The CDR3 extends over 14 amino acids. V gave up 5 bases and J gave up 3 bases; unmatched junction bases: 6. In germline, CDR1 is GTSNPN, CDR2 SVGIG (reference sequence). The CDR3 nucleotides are TGTGCCTGGGCTGCCGGGACAGCTAATGAAAAACTGTTTTTT. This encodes CAWAAGTANEKLFF.

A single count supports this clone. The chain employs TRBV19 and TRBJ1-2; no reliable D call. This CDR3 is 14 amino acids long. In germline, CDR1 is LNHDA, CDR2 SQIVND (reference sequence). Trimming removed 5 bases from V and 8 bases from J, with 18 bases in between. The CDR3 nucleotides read TGTGCCAGTAGTTCCCCCGGGAGGAACGACGGCTACACCTTC. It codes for CASSSPGRNDGYTF.

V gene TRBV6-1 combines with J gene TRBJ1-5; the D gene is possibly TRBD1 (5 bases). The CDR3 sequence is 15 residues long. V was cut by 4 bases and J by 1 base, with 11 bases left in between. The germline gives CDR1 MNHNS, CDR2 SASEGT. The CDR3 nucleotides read TGTGCCAGCAGTGCAAGGGGCCCGAGCAATCAGCCCCAGCATTTT. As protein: CASSARGPSNQPQHF.

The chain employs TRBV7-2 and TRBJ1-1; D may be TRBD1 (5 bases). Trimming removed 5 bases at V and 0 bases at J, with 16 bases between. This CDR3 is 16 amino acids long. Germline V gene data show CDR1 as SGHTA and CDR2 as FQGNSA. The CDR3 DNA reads TGTGCCAGCAGCGGACAAGTACCCGGAATGAACACTGAAGCTTTCTTT. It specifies CASSGQVPGMNTEAFF.

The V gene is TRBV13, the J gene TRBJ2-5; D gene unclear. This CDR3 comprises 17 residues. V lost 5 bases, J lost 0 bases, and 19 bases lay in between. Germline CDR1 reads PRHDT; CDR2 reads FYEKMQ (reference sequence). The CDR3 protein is CASSNFEALRYQETQYF. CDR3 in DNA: TGTGCCAGCAGCAATTTTGAGGCCCTGAGGTACCAAGAGACCCAGTACTTC.

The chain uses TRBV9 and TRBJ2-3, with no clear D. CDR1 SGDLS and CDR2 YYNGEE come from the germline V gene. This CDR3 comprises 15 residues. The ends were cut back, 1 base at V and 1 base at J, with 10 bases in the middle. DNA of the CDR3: TGTGCCAGCAGCGTACCCCTTCCAGGCACAGATACGCAGTATTTT. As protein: CASSVPLPGTDTQYF.

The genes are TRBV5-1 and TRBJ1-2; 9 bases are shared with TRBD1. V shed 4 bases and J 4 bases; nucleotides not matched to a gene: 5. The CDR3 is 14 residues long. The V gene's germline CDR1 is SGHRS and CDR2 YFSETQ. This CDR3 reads CASSTGQGGYGYTF. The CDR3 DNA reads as TGCGCCAGCAGCACGGGACAGGGCGGCTATGGCTACACCTTC.

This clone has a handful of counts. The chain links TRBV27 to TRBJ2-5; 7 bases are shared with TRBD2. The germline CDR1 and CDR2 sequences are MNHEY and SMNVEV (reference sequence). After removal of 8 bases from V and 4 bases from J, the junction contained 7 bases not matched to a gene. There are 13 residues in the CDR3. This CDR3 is CASGGLVTETQYF. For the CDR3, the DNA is TGTGCCAGCGGCGGACTAGTGACAGAGACCCAGTACTTC.

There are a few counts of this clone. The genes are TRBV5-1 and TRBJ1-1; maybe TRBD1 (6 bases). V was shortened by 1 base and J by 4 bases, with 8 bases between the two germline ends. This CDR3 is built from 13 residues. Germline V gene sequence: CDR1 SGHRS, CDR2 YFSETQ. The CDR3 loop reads CASSLTGSTEAFF. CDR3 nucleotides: TGCGCCAGCAGCTTGACAGGGTCCACTGAAGCTTTCTTT.

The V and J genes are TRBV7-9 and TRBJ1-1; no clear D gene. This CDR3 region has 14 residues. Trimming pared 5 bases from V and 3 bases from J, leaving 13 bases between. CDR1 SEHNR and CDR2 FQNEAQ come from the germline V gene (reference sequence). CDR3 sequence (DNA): TGTGCCAGCAGCATATTATCAGCGGACACTGAAGCTTTCTTT. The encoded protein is CASSILSADTEAFF. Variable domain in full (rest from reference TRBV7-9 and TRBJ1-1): DTGVSQNPRHKITKRGQNVTFRCDPISEHNRLYWYRQTLGQGPEFLTYFQNEAQLEKSRLLSDRFSAERPKGSFSTLEIQRTEQGDSAMYLCASSILSADTEAFFGQGTRLTVV.

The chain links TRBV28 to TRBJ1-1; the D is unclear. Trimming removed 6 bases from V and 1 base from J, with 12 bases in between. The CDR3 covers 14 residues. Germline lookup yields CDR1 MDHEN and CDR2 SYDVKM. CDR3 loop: CASRTRRENTEAFF. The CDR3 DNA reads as TGTGCCAGCAGGACCCGACGGGAGAACACTGAAGCTTTCTTT.

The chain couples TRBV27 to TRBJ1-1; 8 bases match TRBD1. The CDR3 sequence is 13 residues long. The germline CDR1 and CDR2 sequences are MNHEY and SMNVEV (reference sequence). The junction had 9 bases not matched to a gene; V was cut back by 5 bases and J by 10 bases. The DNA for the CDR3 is TGTGCCAGCAGTCTCCGACAGGGGAACGGAGCTTTCTTT. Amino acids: CASSLRQGNGAFF.